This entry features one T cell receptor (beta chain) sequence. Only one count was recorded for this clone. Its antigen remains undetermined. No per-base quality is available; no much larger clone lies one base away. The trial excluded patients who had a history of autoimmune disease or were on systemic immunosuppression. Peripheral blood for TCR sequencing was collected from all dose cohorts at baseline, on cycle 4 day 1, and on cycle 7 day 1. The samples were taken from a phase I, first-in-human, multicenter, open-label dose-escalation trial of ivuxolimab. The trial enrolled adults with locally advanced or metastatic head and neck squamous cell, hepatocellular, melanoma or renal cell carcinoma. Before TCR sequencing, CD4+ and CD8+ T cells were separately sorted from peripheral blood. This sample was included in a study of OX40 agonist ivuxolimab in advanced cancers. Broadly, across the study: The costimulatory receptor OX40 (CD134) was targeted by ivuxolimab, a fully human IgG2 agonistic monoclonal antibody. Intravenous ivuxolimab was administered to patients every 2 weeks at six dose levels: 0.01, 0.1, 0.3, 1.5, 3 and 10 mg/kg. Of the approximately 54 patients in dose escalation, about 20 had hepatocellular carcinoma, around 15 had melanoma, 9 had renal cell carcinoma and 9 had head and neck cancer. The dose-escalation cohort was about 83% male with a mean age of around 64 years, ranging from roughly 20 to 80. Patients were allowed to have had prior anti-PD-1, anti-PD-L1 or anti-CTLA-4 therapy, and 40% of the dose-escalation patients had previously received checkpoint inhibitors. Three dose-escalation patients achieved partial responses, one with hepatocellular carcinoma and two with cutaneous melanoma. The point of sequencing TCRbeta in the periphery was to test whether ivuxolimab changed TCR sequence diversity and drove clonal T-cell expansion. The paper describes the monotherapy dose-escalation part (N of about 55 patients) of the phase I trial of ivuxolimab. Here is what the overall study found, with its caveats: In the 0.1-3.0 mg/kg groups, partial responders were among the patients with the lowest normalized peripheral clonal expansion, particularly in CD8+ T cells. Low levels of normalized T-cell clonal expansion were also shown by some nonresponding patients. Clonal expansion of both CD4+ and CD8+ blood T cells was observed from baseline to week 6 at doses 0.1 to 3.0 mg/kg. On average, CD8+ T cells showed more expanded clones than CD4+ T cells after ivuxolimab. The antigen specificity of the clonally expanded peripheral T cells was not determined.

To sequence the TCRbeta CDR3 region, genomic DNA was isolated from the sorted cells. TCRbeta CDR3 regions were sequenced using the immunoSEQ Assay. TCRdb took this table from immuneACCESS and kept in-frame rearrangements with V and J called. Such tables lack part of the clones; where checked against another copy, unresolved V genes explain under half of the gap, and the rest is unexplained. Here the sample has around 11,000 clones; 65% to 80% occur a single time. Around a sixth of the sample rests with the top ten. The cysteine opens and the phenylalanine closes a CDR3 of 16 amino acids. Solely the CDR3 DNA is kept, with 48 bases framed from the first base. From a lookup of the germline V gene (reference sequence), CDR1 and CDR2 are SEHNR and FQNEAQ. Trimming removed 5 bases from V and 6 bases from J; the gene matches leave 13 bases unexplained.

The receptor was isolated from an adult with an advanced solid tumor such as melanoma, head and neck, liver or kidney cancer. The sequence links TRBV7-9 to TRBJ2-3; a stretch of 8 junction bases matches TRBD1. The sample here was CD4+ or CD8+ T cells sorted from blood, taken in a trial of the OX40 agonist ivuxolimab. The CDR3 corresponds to CASSLLPSGGLDTQYF. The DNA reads TGTGCCAGCAGCCTACTGCCTTCAGGGGGCCTGGATACGCAGTATTTT.